The clone carrying this T cell receptor beta chain appeared many times. Its antigen is still unknown. This sample is part of a study of neurological immune-mediated disorders. Findings of the study overall: The most TCR clonal expansion was seen in HTLV-1-associated myelopathy, whereas the least was seen in multiple sclerosis, below the level in healthy controls. Clinical features showed no association with the multiple sclerosis repertoire cluster, and MRI features showed none either.

The method for making cDNA was 5'RACE, and it used 10-nucleotide random UMIs. Via MiXCR, TCRdb re-called the 5' RACE reads, giving one row per CDR3 protein. In the table there are 85,000 to 90,000 distinct CDR3 sequences, around 3.5% of which are singletons. Deletions cut 2 bases from V and 2 bases from J, with 16 bases between. The CDR3 runs 16 residues. Germline lookup yields CDR1 MNHEY and CDR2 SVGAGI. This sequence originates from a woman in her forties or fifties with multiple sclerosis. The V and J genes are TRBV6-5 and TRBJ2-7, with D possibly matching TRBD1 (6 bases). Sequenced: PBMCs. CDR3 amino acids: CASSYSPGAGAYEQYF. In nucleotides, the CDR3 is TGTGCCAGCAGTTACAGTCCCGGGGCAGGGGCCTACGAGCAGTACTTC.